This T cell receptor (beta chain) was retrieved from a study of control samples from healthy donors and cancer patients. TCRdb keeps only in-frame clones here, not all; method: immunoSEQ multiplex PCR. Altogether 65,000 to 100,000 clones are present, over 75% being singletons, with the ten largest covering over 15%. Trimming cost V 7 bases and J 3 bases; bases outside gene matches: 8. Germline CDR1 reads GTSNPN; CDR2 reads SVGIG (reference sequence). The CDR3 covers 14 residues. This receptor was identified in a man aged 45-60 years in good health. The chain couples TRBV30 to TRBJ2-3; TRBD2 aligns across 9 bases. Source material: blood. The CDR3 DNA reads as TGTGCCTCCGATCTAGCGGGACCAACAGATACGCAGTATTTT. It yields the protein CASDLAGPTDTQYF.